This entry describes one TCR beta chain. The protocol was immunoSEQ multiplex PCR, while the TCRdb copy is restricted to in-frame clones and leaves out a portion. The sample lists about 93,000 clones; roughly 96% were seen once. This record comes from a study of technical replicates of blood from a handful of donors. Deletions cut 0 bases from V and 0 bases from J, with 6 bases between. This CDR3 contains 15 residues. CDR1 and CDR2 (germline): SGDLS, YYNGEE. Sample: T cells isolated from PBMCs. The chain links TRBV9 to TRBJ1-4; tentative D call: TRBD1 (5 bases). The TCR sequence derives from a human donor in good health. The CDR3 sequence: CASSVAGATNEKLFF. As DNA, the CDR3 is TGTGCCAGCAGCGTAGCGGGGGCAACTAATGAAAAACTGTTTTTT.